This T cell receptor beta chain is drawn from a study of technical replicates of blood from a handful of donors. Using immunoSEQ multiplex PCR, the repertoire was profiled, and TCRdb retains in-frame clones only, with some absent. The repertoire consists of tens of thousands of clones, with about 95% occurring once and the leading ten covering 0.2% to 0.25%. V gave up 7 bases and J gave up 2 bases, with 11 bases separating them. Germline V gene sequence: CDR1 SNHLY, CDR2 FYNNEI. The length of the CDR3 is 14 residues. Sequencing was carried out using T cells isolated from PBMCs. This receptor was identified in a human donor in good health. This chain connects TRBV2 to TRBJ2-2; no firm D call. This CDR3 reads CASTSVTNTGELFF. CDR3 in DNA: TGTGCCAGCACGTCAGTCACAAACACCGGGGAGCTGTTTTTT.